This T cell receptor beta chain was sequenced for a study of circulating and synovial CD4+ cells in juvenile arthritis. Produced via immunoSEQ multiplex PCR; TCRdb's table is partial and in-frame only. The data show about 33,000 clones, with nearly 95% seen just once and about 0.61% held by the top ten. Germline V gene data show CDR1 as SEHNR and CDR2 as FQNEAQ (reference sequence). The CDR3 sequence is 11 residues long. The V gene lost 5 bases and the J gene lost 4 bases, with 5 bases spanning the gap. Sequenced sample: CD4+ T cells from blood. This clonotype originated in a human donor with juvenile idiopathic arthritis. The chain recombines TRBV7-9 with TRBJ2-5; D gene unclear. DNA for the CDR3: TGTGCCAGCAGCCAATCAGAGACCCAGTACTTC. It encodes CASSQSETQYF.